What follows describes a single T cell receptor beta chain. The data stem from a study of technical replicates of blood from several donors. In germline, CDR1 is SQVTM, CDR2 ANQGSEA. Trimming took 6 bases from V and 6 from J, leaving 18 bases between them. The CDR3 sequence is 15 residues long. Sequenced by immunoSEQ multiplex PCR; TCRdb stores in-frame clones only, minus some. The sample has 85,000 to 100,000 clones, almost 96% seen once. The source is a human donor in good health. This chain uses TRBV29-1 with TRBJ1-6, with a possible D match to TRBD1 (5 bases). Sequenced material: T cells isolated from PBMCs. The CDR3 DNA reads TGCAGCGTCGTCCTGGGGGGTTCGCGTAATTCACCCCTCCACTTT. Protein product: CSVVLGGSRNSPLHF. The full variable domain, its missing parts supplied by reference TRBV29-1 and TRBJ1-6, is SAVISQKPSRDICQRGTSLTIQCQVDSQVTMMFWYRQQPGQSLTLIATANQGSEATYESGFVIDKFPISRPNLTFSTLTVSNMSPEDSSIYLCSVVLGGSRNSPLHFGNGTRLTVT.